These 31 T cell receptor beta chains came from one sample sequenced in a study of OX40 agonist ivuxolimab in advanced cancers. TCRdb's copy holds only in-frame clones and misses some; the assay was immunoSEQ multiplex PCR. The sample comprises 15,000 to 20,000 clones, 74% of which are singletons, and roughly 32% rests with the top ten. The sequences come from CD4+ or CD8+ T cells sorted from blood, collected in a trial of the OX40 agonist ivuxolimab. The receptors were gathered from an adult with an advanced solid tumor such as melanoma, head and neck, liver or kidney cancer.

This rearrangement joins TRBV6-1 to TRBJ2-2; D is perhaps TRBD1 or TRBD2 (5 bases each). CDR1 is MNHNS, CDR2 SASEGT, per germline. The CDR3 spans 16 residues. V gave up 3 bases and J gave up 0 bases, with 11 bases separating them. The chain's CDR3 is CASSEGDGSNTGELFF. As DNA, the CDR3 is TGTGCCAGCAGTGAGGGGGACGGTTCGAACACCGGGGAGCTGTTTTTT.

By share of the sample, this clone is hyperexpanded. The CDR3 region is CASSQDFPLAGGLPYF. CDR3 bases: TGCGCCAGCAGCCAAGATTTCCCCCTGGCGGGGGGGCTCCCGTACTTC. The chain joins TRBV4-3 to TRBJ2-5; 9 nucleotides agree with TRBD2. The CDR3 consists of 16 residues. The trim removed 0 bases at V and 13 bases at J, leaving 15 bases unmatched. The germline CDR1 and CDR2 sequences are LGHNA and YSLEER.

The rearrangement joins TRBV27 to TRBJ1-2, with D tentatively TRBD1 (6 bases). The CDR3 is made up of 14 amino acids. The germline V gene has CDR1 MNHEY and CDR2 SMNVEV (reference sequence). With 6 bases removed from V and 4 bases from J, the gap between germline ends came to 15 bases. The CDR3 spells CASRPDRTSYGYTF. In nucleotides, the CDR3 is TGTGCCAGCAGACCTGACAGGACTTCCTATGGCTACACCTTC.

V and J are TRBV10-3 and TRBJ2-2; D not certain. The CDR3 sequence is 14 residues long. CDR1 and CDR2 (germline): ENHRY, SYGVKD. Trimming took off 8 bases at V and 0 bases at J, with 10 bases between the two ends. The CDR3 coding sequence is TGTGCCATCGGACGCGACGCGAACACCGGGGAGCTGTTTTTT. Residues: CAIGRDANTGELFF.

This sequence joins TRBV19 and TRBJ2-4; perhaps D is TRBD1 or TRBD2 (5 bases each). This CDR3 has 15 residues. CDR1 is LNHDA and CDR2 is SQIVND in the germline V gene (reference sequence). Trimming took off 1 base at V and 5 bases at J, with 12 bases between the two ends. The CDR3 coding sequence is TGTGCCAGTAGTATAGGGGTTAGGGGAGAAAACATTCAGTACTTC. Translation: CASSIGVRGENIQYF.

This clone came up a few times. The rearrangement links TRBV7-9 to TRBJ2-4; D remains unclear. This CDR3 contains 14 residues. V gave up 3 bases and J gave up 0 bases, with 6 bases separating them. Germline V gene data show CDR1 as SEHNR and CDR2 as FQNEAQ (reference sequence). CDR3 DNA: TGTGCCAGCAGCTTGCCGTTAGCCAAAAACATTCAGTACTTC. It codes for CASSLPLAKNIQYF.

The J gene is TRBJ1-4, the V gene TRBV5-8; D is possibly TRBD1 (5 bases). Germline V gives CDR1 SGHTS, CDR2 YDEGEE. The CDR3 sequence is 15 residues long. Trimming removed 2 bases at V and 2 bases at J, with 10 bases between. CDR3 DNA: TGTGCCAGCAGCTTTGCGGGGGGGACTAATGAAAAACTGTTTTTT. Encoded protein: CASSFAGGTNEKLFF.

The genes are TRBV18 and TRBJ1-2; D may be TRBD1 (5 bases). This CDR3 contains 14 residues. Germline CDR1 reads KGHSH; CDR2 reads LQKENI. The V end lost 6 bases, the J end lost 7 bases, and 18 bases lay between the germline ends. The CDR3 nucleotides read TGTGCCAGCTCGGGGGATTCGACTGTCCCTGGCTACACCTTC. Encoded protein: CASSGDSTVPGYTF.

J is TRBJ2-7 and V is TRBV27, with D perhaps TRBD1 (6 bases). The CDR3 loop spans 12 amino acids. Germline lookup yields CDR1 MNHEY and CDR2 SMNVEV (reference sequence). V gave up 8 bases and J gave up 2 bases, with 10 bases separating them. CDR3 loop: CASWDTPYEQYF. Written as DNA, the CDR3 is TGTGCCAGCTGGGACACCCCCTACGAGCAGTACTTC.

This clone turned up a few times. CDR3 nucleotides: TGTGCCAGCAGTGAAACGGGAGAGAATTCACCCCTCCACTTT. It encodes CASSETGENSPLHF. This chain links TRBV6-5 with TRBJ1-6; D remains unclear. There are 14 residues in the CDR3. The germline gives CDR1 MNHEY, CDR2 SVGAGI. The ends were cut back, 5 bases at V and 7 bases at J, with 12 bases in the middle.

CDR3 residues: CASSVHRGPSYEQYF. In DNA form, the CDR3 reads TGTGCCAGCAGTGTCCACAGGGGACCCTCCTACGAGCAGTACTTC. V usage is TRBV27 and J usage is TRBJ2-7; 7 bases map to TRBD1. From germline, CDR1 is MNHEY and CDR2 SMNVEV (reference sequence). The CDR3 covers 15 residues. J gave up 0 bases and V 5 bases, and 7 bases lay outside the gene matches.

The CDR3 loop reads CASSSDRGYFGYTF. The CDR3 DNA follows: TGTGCCAGCAGTTCCGACAGGGGGTACTTCGGCTACACCTTC. V usage is TRBV28 and J usage is TRBJ1-2; 9 bases fit TRBD1. CDR1 is MDHEN, CDR2 SYDVKM, per germline. V was clipped by 4 bases and J by 8 bases; unmatched bases: 8. The length of the CDR3 is 14 residues.

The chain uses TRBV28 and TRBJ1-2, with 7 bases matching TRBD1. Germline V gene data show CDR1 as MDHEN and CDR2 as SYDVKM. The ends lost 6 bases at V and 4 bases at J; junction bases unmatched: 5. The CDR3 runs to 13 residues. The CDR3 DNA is TGTGCCAGCAGCTACACAGGGGTCTATGGCTACACCTTC. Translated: CASSYTGVYGYTF.

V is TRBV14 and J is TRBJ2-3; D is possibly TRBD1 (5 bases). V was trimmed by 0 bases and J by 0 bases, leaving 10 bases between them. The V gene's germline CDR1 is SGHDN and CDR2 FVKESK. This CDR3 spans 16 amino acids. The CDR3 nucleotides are TGTGCCAGCAGCCAAGAATGGGGCTCTAGCACAGATACGCAGTATTTT. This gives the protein CASSQEWGSSTDTQYF. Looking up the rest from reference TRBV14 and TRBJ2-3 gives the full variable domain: EAGVTQFPSHSVIEKGQTVTLRCDPISGHDNLYWYRRVMGKEIKFLLHFVKESKQDESGMPNNRFLAERTGGTYSTLKVQPAELEDSGVYFCASSQEWGSSTDTQYFGPGTRLTVL.

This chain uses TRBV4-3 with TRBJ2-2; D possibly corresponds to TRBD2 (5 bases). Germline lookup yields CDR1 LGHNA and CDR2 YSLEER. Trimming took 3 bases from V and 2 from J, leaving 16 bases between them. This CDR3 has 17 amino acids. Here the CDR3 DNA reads TGCGCCAGCAGCCACGAGACGAGGACTCCCAACACCGGGGAGCTGTTTTTT. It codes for CASSHETRTPNTGELFF.

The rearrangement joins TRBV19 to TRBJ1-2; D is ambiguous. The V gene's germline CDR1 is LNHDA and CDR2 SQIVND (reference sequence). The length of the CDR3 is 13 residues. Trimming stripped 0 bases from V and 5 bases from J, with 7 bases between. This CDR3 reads CASSIEARYGYTF. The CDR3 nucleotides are TGTGCCAGTAGTATAGAGGCACGGTATGGCTACACCTTC.

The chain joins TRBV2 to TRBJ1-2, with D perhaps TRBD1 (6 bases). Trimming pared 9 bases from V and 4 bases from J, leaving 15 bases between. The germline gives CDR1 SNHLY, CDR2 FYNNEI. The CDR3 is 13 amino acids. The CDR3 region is CARRNRETYGYTF. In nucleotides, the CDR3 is TGTGCCAGAAGGAACAGGGAGACCTATGGCTACACCTTC.

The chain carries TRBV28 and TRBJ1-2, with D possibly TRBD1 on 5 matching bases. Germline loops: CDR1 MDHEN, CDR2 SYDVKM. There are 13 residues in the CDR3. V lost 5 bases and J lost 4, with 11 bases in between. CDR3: CASSLRGRYGYTF. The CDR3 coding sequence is TGTGCCAGCAGTCTAAGGGGCCGCTATGGCTACACCTTC.

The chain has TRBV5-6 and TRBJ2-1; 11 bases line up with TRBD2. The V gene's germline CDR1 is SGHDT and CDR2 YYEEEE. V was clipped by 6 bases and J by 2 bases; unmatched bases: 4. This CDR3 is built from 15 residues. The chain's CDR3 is CASNRLAGTYNEQFF. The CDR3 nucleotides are TGTGCCAGCAACCGACTAGCGGGGACCTACAATGAGCAGTTCTTC. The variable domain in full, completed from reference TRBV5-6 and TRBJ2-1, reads DAGVTQSPTHLIKTRGQQVTLRCSPKSGHDTVSWYQQALGQGPQFIFQYYEEEERQRGNFPDRFSGHQFPNYSSELNVNALLLGDSALYLCASNRLAGTYNEQFFGPGTRLTVL.

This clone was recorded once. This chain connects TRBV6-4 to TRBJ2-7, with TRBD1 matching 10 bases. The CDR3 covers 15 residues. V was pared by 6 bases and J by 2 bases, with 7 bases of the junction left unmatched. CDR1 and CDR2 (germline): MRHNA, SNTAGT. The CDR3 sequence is CASSPGQGTTYEQYF. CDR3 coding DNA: TGTGCCAGCAGCCCGGGACAGGGGACGACCTACGAGCAGTACTTC.

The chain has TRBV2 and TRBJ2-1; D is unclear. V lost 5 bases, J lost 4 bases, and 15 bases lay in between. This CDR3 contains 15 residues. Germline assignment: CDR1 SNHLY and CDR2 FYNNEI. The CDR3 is CASSLSGSEYNEQFF. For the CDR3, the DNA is TGTGCCAGCAGTCTCTCAGGCTCGGAATACAATGAGCAGTTCTTC.

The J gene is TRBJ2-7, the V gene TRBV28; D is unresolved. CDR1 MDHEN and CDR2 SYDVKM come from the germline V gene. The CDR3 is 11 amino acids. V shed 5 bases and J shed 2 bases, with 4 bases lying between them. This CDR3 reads CASSEAYEQYF. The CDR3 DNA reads TGTGCCAGCAGTGAAGCCTACGAGCAGTACTTC.

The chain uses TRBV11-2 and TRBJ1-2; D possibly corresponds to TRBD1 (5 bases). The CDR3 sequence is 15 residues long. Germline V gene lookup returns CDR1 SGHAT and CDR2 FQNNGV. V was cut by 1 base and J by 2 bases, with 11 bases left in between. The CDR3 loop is CASSLGMGTNYGYTF. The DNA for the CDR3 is TGTGCCAGCAGCTTAGGGATGGGGACGAACTATGGCTACACCTTC.

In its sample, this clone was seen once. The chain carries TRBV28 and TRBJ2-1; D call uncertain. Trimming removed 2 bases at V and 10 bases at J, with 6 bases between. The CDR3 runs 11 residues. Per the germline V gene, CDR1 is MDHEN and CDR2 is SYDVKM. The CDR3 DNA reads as TGTGCCAGCAGTTTAAGGGAAGAGCAGTTCTTC. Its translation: CASSLREEQFF.

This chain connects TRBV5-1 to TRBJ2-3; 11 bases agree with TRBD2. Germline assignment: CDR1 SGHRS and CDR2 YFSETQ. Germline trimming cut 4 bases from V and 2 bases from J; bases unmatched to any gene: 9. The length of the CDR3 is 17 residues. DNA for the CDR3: TGCGCCAGCAGCCCACTGGGACTAGCGGTTTTCACAGATACGCAGTATTTT. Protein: CASSPLGLAVFTDTQYF.

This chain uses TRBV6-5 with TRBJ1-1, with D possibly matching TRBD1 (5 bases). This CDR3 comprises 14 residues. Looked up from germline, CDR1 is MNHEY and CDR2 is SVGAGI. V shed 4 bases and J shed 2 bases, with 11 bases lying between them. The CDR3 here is CASSSGRANTEAFF. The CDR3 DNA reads TGTGCCAGCAGTTCGGGACGGGCCAACACTGAAGCTTTCTTT.

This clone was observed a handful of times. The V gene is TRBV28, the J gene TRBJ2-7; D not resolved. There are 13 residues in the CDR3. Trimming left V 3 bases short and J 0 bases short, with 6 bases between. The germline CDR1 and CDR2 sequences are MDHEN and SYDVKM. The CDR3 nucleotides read TGTGCCAGCAGTTTTCAGAACTCCTACGAGCAGTACTTC. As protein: CASSFQNSYEQYF.

CDR3 residues: CASSTDGPGGVGTEAFF. The CDR3 nucleotides are TGTGCCAGCAGCACGGACGGGCCAGGGGGAGTCGGGACTGAAGCTTTCTTT. The chain uses TRBV5-6 and TRBJ1-1, with 7 nucleotides matching TRBD1. V was pared by 4 bases and J by 5 bases, with 17 bases of the junction left unmatched. The CDR3 contains 17 residues. Germline-derived CDR1 and CDR2 are SGHDT and YYEEEE.

CDR3: CASSFATNTEAFF. The CDR3 DNA follows: TGTGCCAGCAGTTTTGCTACGAACACTGAAGCTTTCTTT. The rearrangement links TRBV28 to TRBJ1-1, with D hard to call. Germline V gene sequence: CDR1 MDHEN, CDR2 SYDVKM. V gave up 3 bases and J gave up 1 base, with 6 bases separating them. The CDR3 spans 13 residues.

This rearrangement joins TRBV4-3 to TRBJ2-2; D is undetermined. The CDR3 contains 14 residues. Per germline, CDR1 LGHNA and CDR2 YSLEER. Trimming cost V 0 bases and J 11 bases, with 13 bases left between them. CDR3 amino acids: CASSQEFQDLELFF. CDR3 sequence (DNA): TGCGCCAGCAGCCAAGAATTTCAAGACCTAGAGCTGTTTTTT.

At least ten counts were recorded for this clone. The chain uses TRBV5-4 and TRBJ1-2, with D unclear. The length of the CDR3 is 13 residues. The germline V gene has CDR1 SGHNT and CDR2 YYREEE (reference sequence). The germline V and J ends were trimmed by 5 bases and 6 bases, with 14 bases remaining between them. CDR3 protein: CASSSEGDDGYTF. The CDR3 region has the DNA TGTGCCAGCAGTTCTGAAGGTGACGATGGCTACACCTTC.